This is a list of T cell receptor beta chains from one sample in a study of CD8+CD57+ T cells in acquired aplastic anemia. A single record per CDR3 protein comes from TCRdb applying MiXCR to the reads. The table has 160,000 or so distinct CDR3 sequences, approximately 44% seen once. Input material: sorted CD4+, CD8+, or CD8+CD57+ T cells (not recorded which) from PBMCs. These receptors came from a human donor with aplastic anemia. Each CDR3 is given without its conserved first and last residue.

J: TRBJ2-5; V: TRBV29-1; CDR3: SVVGLGGIQETQY
J: TRBJ1-5; V: TRBV4-2; CDR3: ASSRDRGQSHQPQH
J: TRBJ2-5; V: TRBV24-1; CDR3: ASKLGQETQY
J: TRBJ1-1; V: TRBV2; CDR3: ASSQAPGRTEAF
J: TRBJ1-6; V: TRBV7-2; CDR3: ASSLESLSPLH
J: TRBJ1-5; V: TRBV2; CDR3: ASSDNGGGNQPQH
J: TRBJ2-7; V: TRBV12-3/TRBV12-4; CDR3: ASRGQRTYEQY
J: TRBJ2-7; V: TRBV2; CDR3: ASSLSYEQY
J: TRBJ1-5; V: TRBV29-1; CDR3: SGAEGETQH
J: TRBJ1-2; V: TRBV29-1; CDR3: SAQGQGNYGYT
J: TRBJ2-5; V: TRBV19; CDR3: ASSMRVGETQY